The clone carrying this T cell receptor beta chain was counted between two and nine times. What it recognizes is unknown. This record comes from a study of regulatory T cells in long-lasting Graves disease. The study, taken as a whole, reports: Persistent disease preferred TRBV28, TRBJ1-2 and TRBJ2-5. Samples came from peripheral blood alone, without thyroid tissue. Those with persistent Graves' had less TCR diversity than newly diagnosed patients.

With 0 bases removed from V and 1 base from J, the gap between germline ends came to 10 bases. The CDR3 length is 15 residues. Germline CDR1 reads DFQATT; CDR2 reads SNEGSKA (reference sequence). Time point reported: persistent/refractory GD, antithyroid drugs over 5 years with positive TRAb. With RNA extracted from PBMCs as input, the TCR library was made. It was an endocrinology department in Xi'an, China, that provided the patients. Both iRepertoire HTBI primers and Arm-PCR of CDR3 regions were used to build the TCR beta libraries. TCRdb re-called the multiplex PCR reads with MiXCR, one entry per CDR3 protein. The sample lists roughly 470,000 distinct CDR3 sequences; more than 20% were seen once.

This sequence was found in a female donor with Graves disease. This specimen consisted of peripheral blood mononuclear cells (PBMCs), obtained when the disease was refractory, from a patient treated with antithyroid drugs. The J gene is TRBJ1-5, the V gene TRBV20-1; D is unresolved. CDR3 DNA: TGCAGTGCTAGAGATCTTGGTTGGAGCAATCAGCCCCAGCATTTT. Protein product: CSARDLGWSNQPQHF.